The rows below give T cell receptor beta chains drawn from one sample of a study of T cells in Graves' hyperthyroidism and ophthalmopathy. One entry per CDR3 protein, called by TCRdb with MiXCR from the multiplex PCR reads. The sample holds about 380,000 distinct CDR3 sequences, around 14% seen once. Sequencing input: blood. The receptors derive from a woman aged 55-70 years with Graves' hyperthyroidism. Both conserved end residues are part of each CDR3. Fields, in order: clone size, V gene, CDR3 protein. Some rows have no size entry. The others give once, few or many, or a class for an expanded clone.

>many|TRBV6-1
CASRSGRGGPDTQYF
>-|TRBV7-9
CASRAQGYGPTWGYTF
>many|TRBV5-1
CASSSRGGRNTEAFF
>many|TRBV20-1
CSASNGLVNEQFF
>many|TRBV6-5
CASSYVSVTTGELFF
>many|TRBV10-3
CAIQIADYGYTF
>many|TRBV7-9
CASSFSRYEQYF
>few|TRBV30
CAYDYLRGTDTQYF
>many|TRBV10-3
CAISEFGSQNTEAFF
>many|TRBV18
CASSLGSGGYEQYF
>many|TRBV6-1
CASKTGTSGPTWGTQYF
>-|TRBV5-1
CASSLGGGESTEAFF
>many|TRBV19
CASSAIDSQETQYF
>many|TRBV7-9
CASSLELSYEQYF
>few|TRBV7-2
CASSVGLTTNTGELFF
>many|TRBV3-1
CASSRGGSYNEQFF
>many|TRBV28
CATVQGSTEAFF
>many|TRBV12-3/TRBV12-4
CASTTDRVYEQYF
>few|TRBV2
CASRPGQDGPPTEKLFF
>many|TRBV9
CASSVDVGRVGNEQFF
>many|TRBV10-3
CAISESYGTGNTEAFF
>many|TRBV11-2
CASSIPVGGDTDTQYF
>-|TRBV15
CATSRVAGGPYEQYF
>few|TRBV29-1
CSVAEGTDTQYF
>-|TRBV18
CASSPPVGRNYGYTF
>many|TRBV27
CASSPRFPYEQYF
>-|TRBV7-2
CASSLDTGLTEAFF
>few|TRBV7-8
CASSLAAAVLGGLEKLFF
>-|TRBV29-1
CGVEGLADEQFF
>many|TRBV7-8
CASSLGTSRLGEQYF
>-|TRBV5-1
CASRFGTSGIQETQYF
>many|TRBV12-3/TRBV12-4
CASRGQGLNIQYF
>many|TRBV6-1
CASSEWTGGREKLFF
>many|TRBV28
CASLAGGSTDTQYF
>few|TRBV4-2
CASSLDREYEQYF
>many|TRBV3-1
CASSLPGTDNSPLHF
>many|TRBV28
CASSLSPLQGNYGYTF
>-|TRBV10-2
CASSESRGLKPQHF
>-|TRBV11-3
CASSLFIPGELFF
>many|TRBV2
CASTGTSGPYEQYF
>many|TRBV12-3/TRBV12-4
CASSLGSLGTDSTDTQYF
>many|TRBV3-1
CASSQGTSGRGIYEQYF
>many|TRBV27
CASSFVWTGEQDTQYF
>many|TRBV7-8
CASSLGDRGRYNEQFF
>many|TRBV6-5
CASSYSDNQETQYF
>-|TRBV28
CASRRTGGTGANVLTF
>-|TRBV28
CATAPVSGSSYNEQFF
>-|TRBV28
CASSYPVTSGRVGDTQYF
>-|TRBV6-1
CASRTEDNEKLFF
>many|TRBV7-9
CASSLQGTRQPQHF
>many|TRBV6-2/TRBV6-3
CASSYSGTRLSYEQYF
>many|TRBV7-3
CASSLTGGSGGGYTF